Described below is a single TCR beta chain sequence and its context. This clonotype was seen a handful of times. It lacks a known antigen. No base quality information exists; no much larger clone differs at one position. These data are taken from a study of early T cells in non-severe SARS-CoV-2 infection listed by TCRdb under 2021. Concerning the study at large: TCR sequencing used bulk RNA from unsorted whole blood, so alpha and beta chains could not be paired. Overall results and qualifications from the work: VDJdb matching was skewed toward anti-spike CD8 responses and likely underestimated virus-specific expansions, missing private and CD4 specificities.

The study was a case-control design nested within a healthcare worker cohort in London, UK, with weekly nasopharyngeal swab PCR tests and blood sampling. Healthcare workers were enrolled in the week of the UK lockdown, from 23 to 31 March 2020, and were followed every week for up to roughly 16 weeks. Preparation of the library involved 5' RACE. Sequenced on a NextSeq 500. In the TCR library protocol, unique molecular identifiers were attached to individual cDNA molecules to correct for PCR bias and sequencing error. Both TCR alpha and beta chains were sequenced, and tight co-correlation was observed between alpha and beta sequence abundances in each sample. The study's own analysis went as follows. Decombinator V4 was used to annotate TCR sequences for V gene, J gene and CDR3. TCRs were defined as expanded if a significant change between any two time points was detected under a Poisson model with p below 0.0001. TCR abundances were normalised to the total number of TCRs sequenced per sample and expressed as counts per million. VDJdb, accessed 1 November 2021, was searched for CMV, EBV and SARS-CoV-2 annotated TCRs, excluding TCRs annotated for multiple antigens. TCRdb trimmed public reads at Q25 via fastp, called clones via MiXCR and kept in-frame beta chains. Entries that share a CDR3 protein sequence are merged under the most common genes and DNA. What appears here as the V and J calls and clone size reflects TCRdb's work, not the paper's. The sample table holds around 59,000 distinct CDR3 sequences, of which around 12% were seen once. The top ten clones comprise about 4% of the sample.

Sequenced input: whole blood. This TCR was recovered from an adult who was a healthcare worker with PCR-confirmed SARS-CoV-2 infection or an uninfected control (not recorded which).

The CDR3 in this case is CASSTGLKTQYF. The DNA sequence follows: TGTGCCAGCAGTACTGGATTAAAGACCCAGTACTTC. The chain joins TRBV28 to TRBJ2-5; the D gene lacks a confident call. The germline V gene specifies MDHEN as CDR1 and SYDVKM as CDR2. Deletion took 5 bases off V and 6 bases off J, with a span of 10 bases between the germline ends. Reading from cysteine to phenylalanine, the CDR3 counts 12 amino acids. The kept DNA is CDR3 alone, 36 bases in frame from the first base.